In this sample, the clone carrying this T cell receptor (beta chain) turned up a few times. Its antigen is still unknown. The same CDR3 can be traced to other DNA sequences in this sample. These data originate in a study of beta chain features in type 1 diabetes. Study results and caveats: Patients with Type 1 diabetes showed moderately but significantly shorter TCRB CDR3s in all four CD4+ subsets. Sequencing used cDNA, and cells with high TCR expression could therefore be over-represented.

By way of CD45RO/CCR7/CD25/CD127/CD95/CD27, the CD4+ regulatory, stem cell-like memory, central memory and naive cells were sorted. Germline lookup yields CDR1 SGHRS and CDR2 YFSETQ. The V gene end was trimmed by 3 bases and the J gene end by 2 bases; junction bases not matched to a gene: 4. This CDR3 is 15 amino acids long. Sequencing targeted expressed TCRB transcripts, as all isolated RNA had been reverse transcribed. Some clones are missing from TCRdb's copy, which holds only in-frame ones; the method was immunoSEQ multiplex PCR. Seen here are 300,000 to 400,000 clones, approximately 13% observed once, and the top ten hold about 0.016%.

The origin of this receptor is a woman between 18 and 30 years old with type 1 diabetes. This chain joins TRBV5-1 and TRBJ2-1, with TRBD2 matching over 8 bases. The sample comprised naive CD4+ T cells from blood. Written as DNA, the CDR3 is TGCGCCAGCAGCTCCTTAGCGGGAACCTACAATGAGCAGTTCTTC. Amino acid sequence: CASSSLAGTYNEQFF.